Shown below are 7 T cell receptor beta chains from a single sample sequenced in a study of blood T cell repertoires in COVID-19 (dated by TCRdb to the early 2020s). Receptors were amplified or captured by the immunoSEQ multiplex PCR assay. What TCRdb holds here is the immuneACCESS table cut down to in-frame rearrangements. Part of the clones is not present; checked against another copy, under half of the missing clones reflect an unresolved V gene, and the others are unexplained. The sample table contains approximately 480,000 clones; only one count was recorded for roughly 90% of them. Clones ranked in the top ten supply roughly 0.7% of the sample. What was sequenced was PBMCs or T cells enriched from blood (not recorded which). Receptors originate from a woman between 18 and 29 years old who had recovered from COVID-19.

This clone was picked up one time. The V call is TRBV7-9, the J call TRBJ2-3; 8 bases fit TRBD2. The CDR3 runs 16 residues. Losses at the gene ends were 1 base for V and 1 base for J; bases not matched to a gene: 4. Germline loops: CDR1 SEHNR, CDR2 FQNEAQ (reference sequence). The CDR3 sequence: CASSLVRGVGTDTQYF. CDR3 in DNA: TGTGCCAGCAGCTTAGTGCGGGGGGTCGGCACAGATACGCAGTATTTT.

The chain combines TRBV2 with TRBJ2-7; D is perhaps TRBD1 (6 bases). V shed 6 bases and J shed 3 bases, with 21 bases lying between them. Germline V gene data show CDR1 as SNHLY and CDR2 as FYNNEI. This CDR3 contains 16 residues. The CDR3 reads CASSALNRDTDYEQYF. Here the CDR3 DNA reads TGTGCCAGCAGCGCCCTTAACCGGGACACCGACTACGAGCAGTACTTC.

The chain is built from TRBV3-1 (or the pseudogene TRBV3-2) and TRBJ2-3, with TRBD2 matching 13 bases. Unmatched junction bases numbered 6, after V lost 6 bases and J lost 6 bases. Germline V gene sequence: CDR1 LGHDT, CDR2 YNNKEL (reference sequence). The CDR3 is 15 amino acids. The CDR3 nucleotides are TGTGCCAGCAGACTAGCGGGGGGGCAGCATGATACGCAGTATTTT. This sequence encodes CASRLAGGQHDTQYF.

The chain links TRBV6-5 to TRBJ1-3; D is perhaps TRBD1 (5 bases). The germline V gene encodes CDR1 MNHEY and CDR2 SVGAGI. CDR3 length: 11 amino acids. V lost 10 bases and J 6 bases, leaving 10 bases between the germline ends. The CDR3 region has the DNA TGTGCCACCTTGGGGCAAAACACCATATATTTT. As protein: CATLGQNTIYF.

The chain is built from TRBV5-5 and TRBJ1-2, with a weak D call TRBD1 (5 bases). The V end was cut by 4 bases, the J end by 6 bases, with 10 bases between. Germline V CDR1 and CDR2: SGHKS, YYEKEE (reference sequence). This CDR3 contains 12 residues. CDR3 loop: CASSLWGDGYTF. CDR3 nucleotides: TGTGCCAGCAGCCTATGGGGGGATGGCTACACCTTC.

The CDR3 nucleotides read TGTGCCAGCAGTTCAGACTCTCTGAACACTGAAGCTTTCTTT. Translating gives CASSSDSLNTEAFF. This chain uses TRBV27 with TRBJ1-1; D not certain. V lost 4 bases, J lost 0 bases, and 9 bases lay in between. The CDR3 has 14 residues. Germline V lookup: CDR1 MNHEY, CDR2 SMNVEV (reference sequence).

This clone was picked up one time. V gene TRBV27 combines with J gene TRBJ1-2, with D uncertain. V shed 3 bases and J shed 6 bases, with 17 bases lying between them. Looked up from germline, CDR1 is MNHEY and CDR2 is SMNVEV (reference sequence). The CDR3 length is 15 residues. The CDR3 loop is CASSFSYEGMDGYTF. CDR3 DNA: TGTGCCAGCAGTTTTTCTTATGAGGGAATGGATGGCTACACCTTC.